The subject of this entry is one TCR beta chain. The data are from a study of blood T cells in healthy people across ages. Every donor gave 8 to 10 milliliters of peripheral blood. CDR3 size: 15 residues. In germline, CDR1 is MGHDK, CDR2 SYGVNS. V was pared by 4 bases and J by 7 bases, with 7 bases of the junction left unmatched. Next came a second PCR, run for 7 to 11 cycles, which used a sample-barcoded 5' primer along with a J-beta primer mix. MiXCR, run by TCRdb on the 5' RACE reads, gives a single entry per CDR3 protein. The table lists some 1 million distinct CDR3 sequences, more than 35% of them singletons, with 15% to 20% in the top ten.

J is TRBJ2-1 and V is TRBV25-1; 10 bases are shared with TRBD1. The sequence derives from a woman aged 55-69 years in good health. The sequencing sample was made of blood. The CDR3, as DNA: TGTGCCAGCAGTGTTGGGACAGGGGTGCGAAATGAGCAGTTCTTC. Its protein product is CASSVGTGVRNEQFF.